Presented here are 21 T cell receptor beta chains from one specimen sequenced in a study of T-cell memory formation after mild COVID-19. TCRdb used MiXCR to reprocess the 5' RACE reads, holding one entry per CDR3 protein. Of 500,000 to 600,000 distinct CDR3 sequences listed, 18% were seen once; the top ten hold 12%. The sequenced sample consisted of PBMCs or a T cell subset sorted from them (not recorded which). These receptors were taken from an adult woman who had mild COVID-19 (a few samples of this study predate the infection). Cell type and time point are not known.

This chain joins TRBV7-2 and TRBJ2-6; TRBD1 aligns across 9 bases. V lost 1 base to trimming and J lost 0 bases; unmatched junction nucleotides: 7. Germline V gene sequence: CDR1 SGHTA, CDR2 FQGNSA. The CDR3 loop spans 19 amino acids. The CDR3 DNA reads TGTGCCAGCAGCTTAGGAGGGACAGGGCGATTCTCTGGGGCCAACGTCCTGACTTTC. It specifies CASSLGGTGRFSGANVLTF.

The rearrangement links TRBV10-3 to TRBJ1-3, with D tentatively TRBD1 (6 bases). The CDR3 is made up of 16 amino acids. The V end lost 7 bases, the J end lost 5 bases, and 21 bases lay between the germline ends. Germline CDR1 ENHRY, CDR2 SYGVKD. DNA of the CDR3: TGTGCCATCAACCCAACAGAAGGGGGTCGGAGAAACACCATATATTTT. This codes for CAINPTEGGRRNTIYF.

This chain joins TRBV5-1 and TRBJ1-3; D ambiguous. Germline CDR1 and CDR2: SGHRS and YFSETQ. V was clipped by 3 bases and J by 0 bases, with 13 bases between them. This CDR3 has 16 amino acids. CDR3 sequence reads: CASSSPTHISGNTIYF. Here the CDR3 DNA reads TGCGCCAGCAGCTCCCCAACCCACATCTCTGGAAACACCATATATTTT.

This clonotype occurred a few times. This chain connects TRBV20-1 to TRBJ2-1; TRBD2 matches 14 bases. CDR1 and CDR2 from the germline V gene are DFQATT and SNEGSKA (reference sequence). The length of the CDR3 is 19 residues. J gave up 4 bases and V 3 bases, and 14 bases lay outside the gene matches. The CDR3 DNA sequence: TGCAGTGCTAGGCTCGAGACTAGCGGGAGGGCCCCGCTTTACAATGAGCAGTTCTTC. Residues: CSARLETSGRAPLYNEQFF.

This clonotype was seen ten or more times. The chain combines TRBV7-9 with TRBJ1-1; TRBD1 agrees at 10 bases. The CDR3 sequence is 14 residues long. J was trimmed by 5 bases and V by 6 bases; bases with no gene match: 6. In germline, CDR1 is SEHNR, CDR2 FQNEAQ (reference sequence). The DNA of the CDR3 is TGTGCCAGCAGATCTAGACAGGGGGCAACTGAAGCTTTCTTT. It yields the protein CASRSRQGATEAFF.

This chain uses TRBV7-8 with TRBJ1-2; D not certain. V was cut by 2 bases and J by 2 bases, with 12 bases left in between. CDR3 size: 15 residues. Germline V gene sequence: CDR1 SGHVS, CDR2 FQNEAQ. This CDR3 is CASSLSHSYNYGYTF. For the CDR3, the DNA is TGTGCCAGCAGCTTAAGCCACTCTTACAACTATGGCTACACCTTC.

J is TRBJ2-7 and V is TRBV12-3 or TRBV12-4; D is undetermined. V lost 4 bases to trimming and J lost 5 bases, with 6 bases between them. The CDR3 covers 11 residues. CDR3 nucleotide sequence: TGTGCCAGCAGTTCGTACAACGAGCAGTACTTC. Translation gives CASSSYNEQYF.

J is TRBJ2-3 and V is TRBV12-3 or TRBV12-4, with 9 bases identical to TRBD2. This CDR3 comprises 18 residues. V lost 6 bases to trimming and J lost 5 bases; unmatched junction nucleotides: 18. CDR3 in amino acids: CASSPNGAVAGAVDTQYF. CDR3 DNA sequence: TGTGCCAGCAGCCCAAACGGCGCCGTAGCGGGAGCGGTAGATACGCAGTATTTT.

This clonotype was observed a handful of times. The V call is TRBV19, the J call TRBJ2-2, with a possible D match to TRBD1 (8 bases). Germline V CDR1 and CDR2: LNHDA, SQIVND (reference sequence). The CDR3 consists of 14 residues. The V gene lost 8 bases and the J gene lost 7 bases, with 17 bases spanning the gap. CDR3 in DNA: TGTGCCAGTTCGGACAGGGAGGGTATCGGGGAGCTGTTTTTT. It yields the protein CASSDREGIGELFF.

This clonotype occurred a few times. Written as DNA, the CDR3 is TGTGCCAGCTTCTCGAGGGGGATTGGCACAGATACGCAGTATTTT. Protein: CASFSRGIGTDTQYF. J is TRBJ2-3 and V is TRBV6-6, with a tentative D call TRBD1 (6 bases). CDR1 is MNHNY, CDR2 SVGAGI, per germline (reference sequence). The CDR3 contains 15 residues. V lost 8 bases, J lost 1 base, and 16 bases lay in between.

This clonotype was counted only a few times. The genes are TRBV27 and TRBJ1-2; 7 bases line up with TRBD1. The junction had 6 bases not matched to a gene; V was cut back by 5 bases and J by 0 bases. Germline V gene data show CDR1 as MNHEY and CDR2 as SMNVEV (reference sequence). This CDR3 spans 15 amino acids. For the CDR3, the DNA is TGTGCCAGCAGTCCCCGGACAGGAGCTAACTATGGCTACACCTTC. The encoded protein is CASSPRTGANYGYTF.

The chain combines TRBV30 with TRBJ2-3; D uncertain. CDR1 and CDR2 from the germline V gene are GTSNPN and SVGIG (reference sequence). This CDR3 has 17 amino acids. The germline V and J ends were trimmed by 2 bases and 1 base, with 19 bases remaining between them. In DNA, the CDR3 is TGTGCCTGGAGTCCAACCTTCTCACTTCCTGGCACAGATACGCAGTATTTT. Its protein is CAWSPTFSLPGTDTQYF.

This clonotype was found a few times. V usage is TRBV7-9 and J usage is TRBJ1-2, with 7 positions matching TRBD1. After removal of 6 bases from V and 4 bases from J, the junction contained 5 bases not matched to a gene. The germline gives CDR1 SEHNR, CDR2 FQNEAQ (reference sequence). The CDR3 extends over 13 amino acids. CDR3 residues: CASRQGQTYGYTF. Written as DNA, the CDR3 is TGTGCCAGCAGACAGGGACAGACCTATGGCTACACCTTC. Complete variable domain (other parts from reference TRBV7-9 and TRBJ1-2): DTGVSQNPRHKITKRGQNVTFRCDPISEHNRLYWYRQTLGQGPEFLTYFQNEAQLEKSRLLSDRFSAERPKGSFSTLEIQRTEQGDSAMYLCASRQGQTYGYTFGSGTRLTVV.

This clonotype was seen a handful of times. The rearrangement joins TRBV24-1 to TRBJ1-2, with D maybe TRBD1 (5 bases). Between the trimmed V and J ends, which lost 9 bases and 5 bases, there was a span of 21 bases. CDR3 length equals 15 residues. From germline, CDR1 is KGHDR and CDR2 SFDVKD. The CDR3 DNA reads TGTGCCACCCAAGATGGCGCAGTAGGGGATTATGGCTACACCTTC. It encodes CATQDGAVGDYGYTF.

The chain joins TRBV20-1 to TRBJ2-5; D is unclear. Germline V gene lookup returns CDR1 DFQATT and CDR2 SNEGSKA (reference sequence). The CDR3 is made up of 15 amino acids. The ends were cut back, 1 base at V and 1 base at J, with 13 bases in the middle. This CDR3 is CSARGTPRTQETQYF. The CDR3 bases are TGCAGTGCTAGAGGGACCCCCAGGACCCAAGAGACCCAGTACTTC.

This clonotype has more than one count but fewer than ten. J is TRBJ2-3 and V is TRBV2; D is uncertain. Per germline, CDR1 SNHLY and CDR2 FYNNEI. The CDR3 has 15 amino acids. With 6 bases removed from V and 0 bases from J, the gap between germline ends came to 13 bases. For the CDR3, the DNA is TGTGCCAGCAGCCGCCGGCTAGTTAGCACAGATACGCAGTATTTT. This translates into CASSRRLVSTDTQYF. Full variable domain (outside the CDR3, taken from reference TRBV2 and TRBJ2-3): EPEVTQTPSHQVTQMGQEVILRCVPISNHLYFYWYRQILGQKVEFLVSFYNNEISEKSEIFDDQFSVERPDGSNFTLKIRSTKLEDSAMYFCASSRRLVSTDTQYFGPGTRLTVL.

The chain combines TRBV7-3 with TRBJ2-1; D perhaps matches TRBD2 (6 bases). V gave up 5 bases and J gave up 4 bases, with 15 bases separating them. The CDR3 is 15 residues long. CDR1 SGHTA and CDR2 FQGTGA come from the germline V gene. The CDR3 reads CASSLGLMEYNEQFF. The CDR3 region has the DNA TGTGCCAGCAGCCTTGGACTAATGGAGTACAATGAGCAGTTCTTC.

As regards this clonotype: Germline is not matched at one junction end, which may reflect a read error. The V call is TRBV7-7, the J call TRBJ2-1; 10 nucleotides match TRBD2. The CDR3 length is 15 residues. From germline, CDR1 is SSHAT and CDR2 FNYEAQ (reference sequence). The CDR3, as DNA: TGTGCTAGCAGCTCAGCGGGAGGGTTGGGGAATGAGCAGTTCTTC. Its translation: CASSSAGGLGNEQFF.

The rearrangement joins TRBV29-1 to TRBJ2-1; the D gene is possibly TRBD2 (6 bases). Germline V gives CDR1 SQVTM, CDR2 ANQGSEA. CDR3 length: 14 residues. V was pared by 7 bases and J by 5 bases, with 18 bases between. The CDR3 nucleotides read TGCAGCGCCGGAAGCTGGGACTTAGACAATGAGCAGTTCTTC. The encoded protein is CSAGSWDLDNEQFF.

This chain connects TRBV18 to TRBJ1-5; no firm D call. Deletions cut 3 bases from V and 0 bases from J, with 9 bases between. There are 15 residues in the CDR3. Germline lookup yields CDR1 KGHSH and CDR2 LQKENI. The CDR3 loop reads CASSPIAISNQPQHF. CDR3 DNA: TGTGCCAGCTCACCTATTGCCATTAGCAATCAGCCCCAGCATTTT.

The rearrangement uses TRBV7-2 and TRBJ2-7, with TRBD1 as a possible D gene (5 bases). Trimming left V 4 bases short and J 2 bases short, with 18 bases between. This CDR3 is built from 16 residues. CDR1 SGHTA and CDR2 FQGNSA come from the germline V gene. CDR3 in DNA: TGTGCCAGCAGCTCCTTGTCTGAGACAGTGACCTACGAGCAGTACTTC. Protein sequence: CASSSLSETVTYEQYF.